These 28 T cell receptor beta chains were all obtained from the same sample, sequenced in a study of blood T cell repertoires in COVID-19. Libraries were prepared by immunoSEQ multiplex PCR; TCRdb keeps only in-frame clonotypes and omits some of them. This table holds roughly 180,000 clones, around 80% found once. Sequenced sample: PBMCs or T cells enriched from blood (not recorded which). These receptors came from a man in his sixties who had been exposed to COVID-19.

The V call is TRBV3-1 (or the pseudogene TRBV3-2), the J call TRBJ1-2; D gene unclear. Trimming pared 1 base from V and 3 bases from J, leaving 6 bases between. CDR3 length: 13 amino acids. Germline loops: CDR1 LGHDT, CDR2 YNNKEL (reference sequence). The CDR3: CASSQVSYYGYTF. The CDR3 bases are TGTGCCAGCAGCCAAGTAAGCTACTATGGCTACACCTTC.

The chain carries TRBV6-6 and TRBJ2-1, with 7 bases fitting TRBD2. V shed 5 bases and J 1 base; nucleotides not matched to a gene: 14. Germline loops: CDR1 MNHNY, CDR2 SVGAGI (reference sequence). The CDR3 is 18 residues long. CDR3 nucleotides: TGTGCCAGCAGTCAAATATTTATAGCGGGTGATTCCTACAATGAGCAGTTCTTC. This gives the protein CASSQIFIAGDSYNEQFF.

In this sample, this clone turned up a few times. V and J are TRBV29-1 and TRBJ2-7; weak D call: TRBD1 (6 bases). CDR3 length: 12 residues. The V and J ends lost 7 bases and 5 bases respectively, with 15 bases between them. Germline CDR1 SQVTM, CDR2 ANQGSEA. DNA of the CDR3: TGCAGCGCGACGGACAGCCTGAACGAGCAGTACTTC. Translated, it gives CSATDSLNEQYF.

The genes are TRBV5-4 and TRBJ2-5; D remains ambiguous. The CDR3 loop spans 12 amino acids. Germline CDR1 and CDR2: SGHNT and YYREEE (reference sequence). V gave up 0 bases and J gave up 5 bases, with 5 bases separating them. CDR3 sequence (DNA): TGTGCCAGCAGCTTGGTATTCGAGACCCAGTACTTC. This sequence encodes CASSLVFETQYF. The full variable domain, completed using reference TRBV5-4 and TRBJ2-5, is ETGVTQSPTHLIKTRGQQVTLRCSSQSGHNTVSWYQQALGQGPQFIFQYYREEENGRGNFPPRFSGLQFPNYSSELNVNALELDDSALYLCASSLVFETQYFGPGTRLLVL.

This sequence joins TRBV29-1 and TRBJ1-3; D remains ambiguous. The CDR3 has 12 amino acids. The V gene lost 2 bases and the J gene lost 0 bases, with 2 bases spanning the gap. CDR1 and CDR2 from the germline V gene are SQVTM and ANQGSEA. The CDR3: CSVERSGNTIYF. The CDR3 DNA follows: TGCAGCGTTGAACGCTCTGGAAACACCATATATTTT.

The chain uses TRBV29-1 and TRBJ1-4; D remains unclear. Per the germline V gene, CDR1 is SQVTM and CDR2 is ANQGSEA. V lost 1 base, J lost 2 bases, and 11 bases lay in between. This CDR3 has 15 amino acids. This chain's CDR3 is CSVEVAGLTNEKLFF. The CDR3 coding sequence is TGCAGCGTTGAAGTGGCGGGCCTTACTAATGAAAAACTGTTTTTT.

The J gene is TRBJ2-1, the V gene TRBV12-5; 8 positions agree with TRBD2. After removal of 6 bases from V and 1 base from J, the junction contained 8 bases not matched to a gene. CDR1 and CDR2 from the germline V gene are LGHNT and FRNRAP. CDR3 length: 16 residues. The CDR3 protein is CASGPGGLVSYNEQFF. The DNA of the CDR3 is TGTGCTAGTGGCCCCGGGGGACTAGTTTCCTACAATGAGCAGTTCTTC.

This chain links TRBV29-1 with TRBJ2-1; a possible D gene is TRBD1 (6 bases). V lost 3 bases and J 0 bases, leaving 12 bases between the germline ends. The CDR3 covers 15 residues. Looked up from germline, CDR1 is SQVTM and CDR2 is ANQGSEA. The CDR3 coding sequence is TGCAGCGTTGATGGACAGACGAGCTCCTACAATGAGCAGTTCTTC. This encodes CSVDGQTSSYNEQFF.

The chain uses TRBV30 and TRBJ1-1; a possible D gene is TRBD1 (5 bases). The germline V gene encodes CDR1 GTSNPN and CDR2 SVGIG (reference sequence). The CDR3 extends over 12 amino acids. Trimming took off 6 bases at V and 4 bases at J, with 12 bases between the two ends. The CDR3 region has the DNA TGTGCCTGTACGGGGGGGATCACTGAAGCTTTCTTT. It yields the protein CACTGGITEAFF.

The V gene is TRBV28, the J gene TRBJ1-4, with D possibly TRBD1 on 6 matching bases. Trimming shortened V by 3 bases and J by 4 bases, and 18 bases separated the two germline ends. The CDR3 runs 17 residues. CDR1 is MDHEN and CDR2 is SYDVKM in the germline V gene. The CDR3 loop is CASSLEGRGAHNEKLFF. As DNA, the CDR3 is TGTGCCAGCAGTTTGGAGGGTCGGGGGGCCCATAATGAAAAACTGTTTTTT.

This clone was counted only a few times. The chain joins TRBV30 to TRBJ2-1, with D possibly TRBD2 on 6 matching bases. CDR1 is GTSNPN, CDR2 SVGIG, per germline (reference sequence). V was pared by 4 bases and J by 5 bases, with 21 bases between. CDR3 length equals 16 residues. CDR3 bases: TGTGCCTGGACCGACCGACGGGCGGGAATAGACAATGAGCAGTTCTTC. This sequence encodes CAWTDRRAGIDNEQFF.

V is TRBV13 and J is TRBJ2-6; D unresolved. Germline V gene lookup returns CDR1 PRHDT and CDR2 FYEKMQ (reference sequence). V was cut by 1 base and J by 4 bases, with 8 bases left in between. The CDR3 consists of 15 residues. CDR3 sequence: CASSLDIQGANVLTF. The DNA of the CDR3 is TGTGCCAGCAGCTTAGACATTCAAGGGGCCAACGTCCTGACTTTC.

The chain is built from TRBV5-1 and TRBJ1-3; 10 bases fit TRBD1. CDR1 and CDR2 (germline): SGHRS, YFSETQ. V lost 0 bases to trimming and J lost 3 bases; unmatched junction nucleotides: 6. The length of the CDR3 is 17 residues. The CDR3 bases are TGCGCCAGCAGCTTGGCTGGGACAGGGGCGGGTGGAAACACCATATATTTT. Amino acid sequence: CASSLAGTGAGGNTIYF.

The V and J genes are TRBV30 and TRBJ1-3, with D unresolved. V dropped 0 bases and J dropped 9 bases, with 15 bases sitting between them. This CDR3 has 14 amino acids. Germline V CDR1 and CDR2: GTSNPN, SVGIG (reference sequence). The CDR3 region has the DNA TGTGCCTGGAGTGTACTGGCAGTGGGAGGCACCATATATTTT. Encoded protein: CAWSVLAVGGTIYF.

This sequence joins TRBV5-1 and TRBJ2-2, with TRBD1 matching over 7 bases. V lost 3 bases, J lost 4 bases, and 6 bases stayed unmatched. The germline V gene encodes CDR1 SGHRS and CDR2 YFSETQ. This CDR3 contains 15 residues. The CDR3 coding sequence is TGCGCCAGCAGCTGGAACAGACAGGGCACCGGGGAGCTGTTTTTT. Translation: CASSWNRQGTGELFF.

The chain combines TRBV7-2 with TRBJ2-2; 7 bases agree with TRBD2. V lost 1 base and J lost 6; bases outside the gene matches: 5. From germline, CDR1 is SGHTA and CDR2 FQGNSA. The CDR3 consists of 15 residues. This CDR3 reads CASSLESGMPGELFF. The CDR3 DNA follows: TGTGCCAGCAGCTTAGAGAGCGGGATGCCCGGGGAGCTGTTTTTT. Using reference TRBV7-2 and TRBJ2-2 for the parts outside the CDR3, the full variable domain is GAGVSQSPSNKVTEKGKDVELRCDPISGHTALYWYRQSLGQGLEFLIYFQGNSAPDKSGLPSDRFSAERTGGSVSTLTIQRTQQEDSAVYLCASSLESGMPGELFFGEGSRLTVL.

In DNA form, the CDR3 reads TGTGCCAGCTCCCCTCCGGGACAGTCAAATGAGCAGTTCTTC. Translation: CASSPPGQSNEQFF. The chain carries TRBV18 and TRBJ2-1, with 7 bases aligning to TRBD1. Trimming took 6 bases from V and 7 from J; bases not matched to a gene: 9. Germline CDR1 and CDR2: KGHSH and LQKENI. This CDR3 is built from 14 residues.

This clone was found once. This chain uses TRBV11-2 with TRBJ2-7; maybe TRBD1 (5 bases). Trimming took 5 bases from V and 0 from J, leaving 14 bases between them. Germline CDR1 reads SGHAT; CDR2 reads FQNNGV. This CDR3 is built from 15 residues. CDR3 protein: CASSPDIRNSYEQYF. The CDR3 region has the DNA TGTGCCAGCAGCCCGGACATACGGAACTCCTACGAGCAGTACTTC.

The gene calls are TRBV30 and TRBJ2-1; 8 bases map to TRBD1. The CDR3 consists of 15 residues. The V gene end was trimmed by 0 bases and the J gene end by 8 bases; junction bases not matched to a gene: 9. Germline loops: CDR1 GTSNPN, CDR2 SVGIG (reference sequence). In DNA, the CDR3 is TGTGCCTGGAGTGTACAATGGACAGGGATCGATGAGCAGTTCTTC. This codes for CAWSVQWTGIDEQFF.

The gene calls are TRBV11-2 and TRBJ2-2, with D possibly matching TRBD1 (6 bases). The germline CDR1 and CDR2 sequences are SGHAT and FQNNGV. Deletions cut 2 bases from V and 6 bases from J, with 7 bases between. The CDR3 consists of 13 residues. CDR3 region: CASSLTGPGELFF. The CDR3 bases are TGTGCCAGCAGCTTAACAGGGCCCGGGGAGCTGTTTTTT.

The rearrangement joins TRBV27 to TRBJ1-2; TRBD1 agrees at 7 bases. This CDR3 comprises 15 residues. Losses at the gene ends were 0 bases for V and 6 bases for J; bases not matched to a gene: 7. Germline lookup yields CDR1 MNHEY and CDR2 SMNVEV (reference sequence). Here the CDR3 DNA reads TGTGCCAGCAGTTTATCCTCGACAGGGTATGATGGCTACACCTTC. Translated: CASSLSSTGYDGYTF.

V and J are TRBV5-4 and TRBJ2-7; TRBD2 agrees at 8 bases. CDR1 is SGHNT and CDR2 is YYREEE in the germline V gene (reference sequence). The CDR3 contains 16 residues. Trimming removed 2 bases from V and 7 bases from J; junction bases left unmatched: 14. CDR3 in amino acids: CASSFERTGGGKEQYF. The CDR3 region has the DNA TGTGCCAGCAGCTTCGAAAGAACCGGGGGGGGAAAGGAGCAGTACTTC. The full variable domain, its missing parts supplied by reference TRBV5-4 and TRBJ2-7, is ETGVTQSPTHLIKTRGQQVTLRCSSQSGHNTVSWYQQALGQGPQFIFQYYREEENGRGNFPPRFSGLQFPNYSSELNVNALELDDSALYLCASSFERTGGGKEQYFGPGTRLTVT.

The V gene is TRBV20-1, the J gene TRBJ2-1; 10 bases agree with TRBD2. The V and J ends lost 3 bases and 0 bases, in that order; junction bases with no gene match: 5. CDR1 DFQATT and CDR2 SNEGSKA come from the germline V gene (reference sequence). CDR3 length equals 16 residues. The CDR3 spells CSASPTSGISYNEQFF. DNA of the CDR3: TGCAGTGCTAGTCCAACTAGCGGGATCTCCTACAATGAGCAGTTCTTC.

A single count supports this clone. The chain recombines TRBV29-1 with TRBJ2-1, with a possible D match to TRBD2 (6 bases). With 7 bases removed from V and 7 bases from J, the gap between germline ends came to 26 bases. This CDR3 has 16 residues. Germline CDR1 is SQVTM and CDR2 is ANQGSEA. This CDR3 is CSGGERWASEGNEQFF. Here the CDR3 DNA reads TGCAGCGGCGGGGAAAGGTGGGCCAGCGAGGGGAATGAGCAGTTCTTC.

In its sample, this clone was seen a few times. The chain is built from TRBV2 and TRBJ1-6, with D unresolved. Germline lookup yields CDR1 SNHLY and CDR2 FYNNEI. The CDR3 length is 14 residues. V was cut by 0 bases and J by 6 bases, with 6 bases left in between. CDR3 in DNA: TGTGCCAGCAGTGAAGCGGAGCCTAATTCACCCCTCCACTTT. Residues: CASSEAEPNSPLHF.

This sequence joins TRBV4-3 and TRBJ2-3; 8 nucleotides match TRBD2. The J segment lost 3 bases and the V segment lost 4 bases, leaving 3 bases of the junction unmatched. In germline, CDR1 is LGHNA, CDR2 YSLEER. This CDR3 has 14 amino acids. CDR3 bases: TGCGCCAGCAGCCCCGGGGGGGGAACAGATACGCAGTATTTT. Translation: CASSPGGGTDTQYF.

The J gene is TRBJ1-2, the V gene TRBV27, with D possibly TRBD1 on 6 matching bases. The length of the CDR3 is 15 residues. The germline V gene encodes CDR1 MNHEY and CDR2 SMNVEV (reference sequence). Between the trimmed V and J ends, which lost 1 base and 8 bases, there was a span of 17 bases. The CDR3 region has the DNA TGTGCCAGCAGTTTATTGGGGGGGCTTACCTTGGGCTACACCTTC. It translates to CASSLLGGLTLGYTF.

V is TRBV7-9 and J is TRBJ1-1; D unclear. The length of the CDR3 is 11 residues. CDR1 is SEHNR, CDR2 FQNEAQ, per germline (reference sequence). V was trimmed by 6 bases and J by 6 bases, leaving 8 bases between them. The CDR3 nucleotides read TGTGCCAGCAGTTTTACAGCTGAAGCTTTCTTT. Amino acid sequence: CASSFTAEAFF.